This section outlines one T cell receptor beta chain sequence together with its context. What it binds is unknown. This entry is derived from a study of cytomegalovirus exposure and HLA in healthy donors. General study results and limits: Three chains linked to CMV were shown in vitro to be specific for CMV antigens.

PCR amplification relied on 60 Vbeta primers (plus 13 Jbeta primers). Libraries were prepared by immunoSEQ multiplex PCR; TCRdb keeps only in-frame clonotypes and omits some of them. In the table there are 150,000 to 200,000 clones, about three quarters of which are singletons. The CDR3 sequence is 11 residues long. Trimming removed 7 bases at V and 4 bases at J, with 5 bases between. Germline CDR1 and CDR2: MDHEN and SYDVKM. The source material was PBMCs. The receptor's source is a man between 35 and 55 years old in good health and CMV-seropositive. The V gene is TRBV28, the J gene TRBJ2-1; D gene ambiguous. Here the CDR3 reads CASTLYNEQFF. For the CDR3, the DNA is TGTGCCAGCACCCTATACAATGAGCAGTTCTTC.